Shown below are 25 T cell receptor beta chains from a single sample sequenced in a study of monozygotic twins with inflammatory bowel disease. After re-calling the 5' RACE reads, TCRdb lists one entry per CDR3 protein, DNA absent. The sample has some 400,000 distinct CDR3 sequences, and its top ten clones hold roughly 2.3%. The sequencing input was blood. These receptors were obtained from a human donor with ulcerative colitis or Crohn's disease, or a healthy co-twin of an affected twin (not recorded which).

The chain is built from TRBV30 and TRBJ1-1. The germline CDR1 and CDR2 sequences are GTSNPN and SVGIG (reference sequence). CDR3 length: 11 amino acids. The CDR3 reads CAWSGDTEAFF.

This chain connects TRBV4-3 to TRBJ1-1; TCRdb's D call of TRBD1 is untestable without DNA. This CDR3 is built from 17 residues. CDR1 LGHNA and CDR2 YSLEER come from the germline V gene. CDR3: CASSPRRGGTEDTEAFF.

CDR3 protein: CASSEVGGNTIYF. The chain has TRBV2 and TRBJ1-3. The germline CDR1 and CDR2 sequences are SNHLY and FYNNEI. CDR3 size: 13 residues. The full variable domain, in which reference TRBV2 and TRBJ1-3 provide the parts outside the CDR3, is EPEVTQTPSHQVTQMGQEVILRCVPISNHLYFYWYRQILGQKVEFLVSFYNNEISEKSEIFDDQFSVERPDGSNFTLKIRSTKLEDSAMYFCASSEVGGNTIYFGEGSWLTVV.

The chain employs TRBV14 and TRBJ2-7; TCRdb's D gene call, TRBD2, goes unchecked for lack of DNA. The CDR3 runs to 14 residues. CDR1 is SGHDN and CDR2 is FVKESK in the germline V gene. The CDR3 sequence is CASSYGAGAYEQYF.

The V and J genes are TRBV7-2 and TRBJ1-2; TCRdb calls TRBD1, which cannot be checked without DNA. The CDR3 loop spans 15 amino acids. Germline-derived CDR1 and CDR2 are SGHTA and FQGNSA. The CDR3 spells CASSLESGGNYGYTF.

This rearrangement joins TRBV5-1 to TRBJ2-5; absent DNA, TCRdb's TRBD2 call cannot be checked. The CDR3 contains 16 residues. CDR1 is SGHRS, CDR2 YFSETQ, per germline. Here the CDR3 reads CASSFTSGGSQETQYF.

This chain links TRBV27 with TRBJ1-5; there is no DNA to check the TCRdb D call of TRBD1. This CDR3 has 14 residues. CDR1 and CDR2 from the germline V gene are MNHEY and SMNVEV (reference sequence). The CDR3 sequence: CASSFGGYNQPQHF.

This chain joins TRBV10-3 and TRBJ2-7; TCRdb's D call of TRBD1 is untestable without DNA. The CDR3 totals 14 residues. CDR1 and CDR2 from the germline V gene are ENHRY and SYGVKD. The CDR3 here is CAISEWGESYEQYF.

The chain combines TRBV12-3 or TRBV12-4 with TRBJ2-4; the TCRdb call, TRBD1, lacks DNA for checking. The CDR3 is 16 residues long. This CDR3 reads CASSSRQALAKNIQYF.

The chain is built from TRBV7-9 and TRBJ1-1; TCRdb designates TRBD1, a call that cannot be tested without DNA. The CDR3 spans 14 residues. Per the germline V gene, CDR1 is SEHNR and CDR2 is FQNEAQ (reference sequence). The CDR3 sequence: CASSLQGDRVQAFF.

The chain uses TRBV18 and TRBJ2-2. The CDR3 is made up of 15 amino acids. Germline CDR1 KGHSH, CDR2 LQKENI. The chain's CDR3 is CASSPSGIGTGELFF.

The rearrangement joins TRBV6-1 to TRBJ2-6; TCRdb's assignment of TRBD1 cannot be checked, as there is no DNA. The CDR3 has 18 amino acids. Germline values: CDR1 MNHNS, CDR2 SASEGT. The CDR3 sequence: CASSPPRGGPSGANVLTF.

The chain employs TRBV28 and TRBJ2-4; TCRdb gives TRBD1 as the D gene, but with no DNA this cannot be confirmed. Germline-derived CDR1 and CDR2 are MDHEN and SYDVKM. The CDR3 contains 13 residues. The CDR3: CASKGQGVNIQYF.

The chain employs TRBV9 and TRBJ1-5; TCRdb's D gene call, TRBD1, goes unchecked for lack of DNA. The CDR3 is 18 amino acids. Germline CDR1 and CDR2: SGDLS and YYNGEE. CDR3 amino acids: CASSAYGTDVYSNQPQHF. The full variable domain, its missing parts supplied by reference TRBV9 and TRBJ1-5, is DSGVTQTPKHLITATGQRVTLRCSPRSGDLSVYWYQQSLDQGLQFLIQYYNGEERAKGNILERFSAQQFPDLHSELNLSSLELGDSALYFCASSAYGTDVYSNQPQHFGDGTRLSIL.

The chain has TRBV12-3 or TRBV12-4 and TRBJ2-2; TCRdb returns TRBD1, unconfirmable since there is no DNA. The CDR3 is made up of 14 amino acids. CDR3 sequence: CASSFFQGGGELFF.

This rearrangement joins TRBV5-1 to TRBJ2-1; the TCRdb call, TRBD2, lacks DNA for checking. The length of the CDR3 is 14 residues. Per the germline V gene, CDR1 is SGHRS and CDR2 is YFSETQ. The CDR3 spells CASSLESSGNEQFF. Together with reference TRBV5-1 and TRBJ2-1, the CDR3 gives the full variable domain: KAGVTQTPRYLIKTRGQQVTLSCSPISGHRSVSWYQQTPGQGLQFLFEYFSETQRNKGNFPGRFSGRQFSNSRSEMNVSTLELGDSALYLCASSLESSGNEQFFGPGTRLTVL.

V and J are TRBV20-1 and TRBJ2-7; TCRdb outputs TRBD2, but without DNA this stays unchecked. Germline V gene data show CDR1 as DFQATT and CDR2 as SNEGSKA (reference sequence). The CDR3 totals 13 residues. The CDR3 reads CSASHQREGEEYF.

The chain uses TRBV18 and TRBJ1-1; the TRBD1 assignment by TCRdb is unverifiable without DNA. Per germline, CDR1 KGHSH and CDR2 LQKENI. The CDR3 is 13 amino acids. CDR3 loop: CASSPPTGPEAFF.

The chain joins TRBV20-1 to TRBJ1-2; no DNA is available, so the TRBD1 call from TCRdb remains unchecked. From germline, CDR1 is DFQATT and CDR2 SNEGSKA (reference sequence). This CDR3 is 16 amino acids long. This chain's CDR3 is CSARDLDRTGRNGYTF.

J is TRBJ2-7 and V is TRBV20-1; TCRdb designates TRBD2, a call that cannot be tested without DNA. Germline CDR1 is DFQATT and CDR2 is SNEGSKA (reference sequence). The CDR3 extends over 21 amino acids. The CDR3 loop is CSARDFPPLAGGPSISYEQYF.

The chain combines TRBV10-3 with TRBJ1-1. Germline V gene sequence: CDR1 ENHRY, CDR2 SYGVKD. The CDR3 has 15 residues. The CDR3 reads CAISEDRRLGTEAFF.

CDR3 sequence: CSAKGLGNSNQPQHF. This rearrangement joins TRBV20-1 to TRBJ1-5. The CDR3 has 15 amino acids. Germline loops: CDR1 DFQATT, CDR2 SNEGSKA (reference sequence).

The rearrangement uses TRBV20-1 and TRBJ2-1; no DNA is available, so the TRBD2 call from TCRdb remains unchecked. The CDR3 is 15 residues long. Per germline, CDR1 DFQATT and CDR2 SNEGSKA (reference sequence). The CDR3 reads CSVYVQAGPYNEQFF.

CDR3 residues: CASSYGGREGEQFF. This chain joins TRBV7-8 and TRBJ2-1; TCRdb picks TRBD2, but there is no DNA to check that call. CDR3 length: 14 amino acids. In germline, CDR1 is SGHVS, CDR2 FQNEAQ.

The chain has TRBV29-1 and TRBJ1-2; the TRBD1 assignment by TCRdb is unverifiable without DNA. This CDR3 region has 13 residues. Germline CDR1 is SQVTM and CDR2 is ANQGSEA. The CDR3 reads CSVTGTTNYGYTF. The full variable domain, with the rest looked up from reference TRBV29-1 and TRBJ1-2, is SAVISQKPSRDICQRGTSLTIQCQVDSQVTMMFWYRQQPGQSLTLIATANQGSEATYESGFVIDKFPISRPNLTFSTLTVSNMSPEDSSIYLCSVTGTTNYGYTFGSGTRLTVV.